The present TCR beta chain was sequenced within a study of T-cell memory formation after mild COVID-19. The overall study: TCR clustering was largely donor specific.

TCRdb re-called the 5' RACE reads with MiXCR, one entry per CDR3 protein. The sample lists some 340,000 distinct CDR3 sequences; 10% to 15% were seen once. This CDR3 has 16 amino acids. The chain couples TRBV21-1 to TRBJ2-7; no check of the table's D call, TRBD2, against the DNA was made. TRBV21-1 is assigned pseudogene status. The source material was PBMCs or a T cell subset sorted from them (not recorded which). The sequence came from a young man who had mild COVID-19 (a few samples of this study predate the infection). Cell type and time point are not known. As DNA, the CDR3 is TGTGCCAGCAGCAAACGGTCTAGCGGGGCCTCTCCCGAGCAGTACGTC. This translates into CASSKRSSGASPEQYV.